This T cell receptor beta chain emerged from a study of T cells in women clearing cervical HPV infection. Germline-derived CDR1 and CDR2 are SGHTA and FQGTGA. V trimming: 3 bases; J trimming: 7 bases; junction bases outside the gene matches: 5. The CDR3 sequence is 13 residues long. Genomic DNA, averaging approximately 1,200 ng per sample, yielded TCR beta CDR3 via immunoSEQ. This table comes from immunoSEQ multiplex PCR, and its TCRdb copy is limited to in-frame clones, with some not included. The sample includes some 20,000 clones. Points on this clone: The antigen remains unidentified. The read terminates 3 residues before the CDR3 end, so the remaining end is supplied by the germline J gene.

General study points: A classifier using richness and V gene abundances reached an AUC of more than 0.8.

Each participant carried one incident cervical HPV16 infection only. Sequenced input: blood buffy coat. The V and J genes are TRBV7-3 and TRBJ2-5; 7 nucleotides match TRBD1. This TCR was sampled from a woman aged 18 to 75 with a cervical HPV16 infection that either progressed to CIN3+ or cleared (not recorded which). The part of the CDR3 DNA that was read is TGTGCCAGCAGCTTTGACAGGGAAGGGACC. It codes for CASSFDREGT. The CDR3 as a whole reads CASSFDREGTQYF.